The rows below give T cell receptor beta chains drawn from one sample of a study of technical replicates of blood from four donors. Only in-frame clones appear in the TCRdb table, and some are missing; sequencing was by immunoSEQ multiplex PCR. The table has under 85,000 clones, 97% seen once. Sequencing was done on a sample of T cells isolated from PBMCs. The source of these receptors is a human donor in good health. The conserved cysteine and the conserved F or W are not part of the CDR3 here.

v_gene: TRBV6-4
j_gene: TRBJ2-7
len: 13
CDR3aa: ASRKQTGGPYEQY

v_gene: TRBV30
j_gene: TRBJ1-1
len: 11
CDR3aa: AWKWDRTSEAF

v_gene: TRBV9
j_gene: TRBJ2-3
len: 17
CDR3aa: ASSAGLAGGLEPSDTQY

v_gene: TRBV29-1
j_gene: TRBJ2-7
len: 10
CDR3aa: SVELTPYEQY

v_gene: TRBV7-9
j_gene: TRBJ2-3
len: 16
CDR3aa: ASSPPGTSGGLTDTQY

v_gene: TRBV6-5
j_gene: TRBJ1-6
len: 11
CDR3aa: ASSSNYNSPLH

v_gene: TRBV5-8
j_gene: TRBJ2-1
len: 14
CDR3aa: ASSIEQGPVYNEQF

v_gene: TRBV27
j_gene: TRBJ2-1
len: 13
CDR3aa: ASTLGTSAYNEQF

v_gene: TRBV28
j_gene: TRBJ2-1
len: 12
CDR3aa: ASSLAGTGYEQF

v_gene: TRBV2
j_gene: TRBJ1-1
len: 13
CDR3aa: ASSEALPGPTEAF

v_gene: TRBV10-3
j_gene: TRBJ2-1
len: 14
CDR3aa: AITTSETSSYNEQF

v_gene: TRBV19
j_gene: TRBJ2-1
len: 12
CDR3aa: ASSIRERRNEQF

v_gene: TRBV27
j_gene: TRBJ1-3
len: 10
CDR3aa: ASSVPGNTIY

v_gene: TRBV21-1
j_gene: TRBJ2-1
len: 13
CDR3aa: ASSRRTRKGDEQF

v_gene: TRBV29-1
j_gene: TRBJ2-4
len: 13
CDR3aa: SVERQSGTKNIQY

v_gene: TRBV6-5
j_gene: TRBJ2-1
len: 13
CDR3aa: ASSYSFGGFNEQF

v_gene: TRBV9
j_gene: TRBJ1-4
len: 12
CDR3aa: ASSVAGSNEKLF

v_gene: TRBV13
j_gene: TRBJ1-1
len: 16
CDR3aa: ASSLGMGARADNTEAF

v_gene: TRBV7-8
j_gene: TRBJ1-5
len: 15
CDR3aa: ASSSRTGLFSNQPQH

v_gene: TRBV6-6
j_gene: TRBJ2-5
len: 10
CDR3aa: ASSWSGETQY

v_gene: TRBV4-1
j_gene: TRBJ1-1
len: 13
CDR3aa: ASSQGQGPGTEAF

v_gene: TRBV6-5
j_gene: TRBJ2-2
len: 14
CDR3aa: ASSYSTGGFTGELF

v_gene: TRBV10-1
j_gene: TRBJ2-3
len: 13
CDR3aa: ASSPGQRSADTQY

v_gene: TRBV29-1
j_gene: TRBJ2-7
len: 9
CDR3aa: SVGYREEQY

v_gene: TRBV7-6
j_gene: TRBJ1-5
len: 10
CDR3aa: ASSFPGEPQH

v_gene: TRBV11-2
j_gene: TRBJ1-3
len: 16
CDR3aa: ASSLFGLRSYSGNTIY

v_gene: TRBV5-6
j_gene: TRBJ1-3
len: 13
CDR3aa: ASSNRQVSGNTIY

v_gene: TRBV11-2
j_gene: TRBJ1-4
len: 13
CDR3aa: ASSRTGTAFEKLF

v_gene: TRBV9
j_gene: TRBJ1-4
len: 15
CDR3aa: ASSVGREGGFYEKLF

v_gene: TRBV10-1
j_gene: TRBJ1-1
len: 13
CDR3aa: ASSESGGLNTEAF

v_gene: TRBV4-2
j_gene: TRBJ2-3
len: 14
CDR3aa: ASNRAGGPPTDTQY

v_gene: TRBV6-1
j_gene: TRBJ1-1
len: 11
CDR3aa: ASSGDRLAEAF

v_gene: TRBV6-4
j_gene: TRBJ1-1
len: 14
CDR3aa: AIPIAYLIRNTEAF

v_gene: TRBV5-5
j_gene: TRBJ1-4
len: 14
CDR3aa: ASSLDDRGLSEKLF

v_gene: TRBV6-5
j_gene: TRBJ1-3
len: 13
CDR3aa: ASSPKGVSGNTIY

v_gene: TRBV7-6
j_gene: TRBJ2-3
len: 13
CDR3aa: ASSFGGTRGSTQY

v_gene: TRBV19
j_gene: TRBJ1-2
len: 12
CDR3aa: ASSSGRANYGYT

v_gene: TRBV4-1
j_gene: TRBJ2-1
len: 13
CDR3aa: APRVGREWLNEQF

v_gene: TRBV25-1
j_gene: TRBJ2-3
len: 14
CDR3aa: ASSEWLLAGGDTQY

v_gene: TRBV5-6
j_gene: TRBJ2-7
len: 16
CDR3aa: ASSGDRAKGSELYEQY

v_gene: TRBV9
j_gene: TRBJ1-1
len: 14
CDR3aa: ASSVGGSRGGTEAF

v_gene: TRBV28
j_gene: TRBJ1-2
len: 11
CDR3aa: ASSLGQGYGYT

v_gene: TRBV6-5
j_gene: TRBJ1-2
len: 12
CDR3aa: ASSLGQGVRGYT

v_gene: TRBV6-5
j_gene: TRBJ2-2
len: 13
CDR3aa: ASSRGGFGAGELF

v_gene: TRBV6-5
j_gene: TRBJ2-1
len: 11
CDR3aa: ASGTGEGNEQF

v_gene: TRBV30
j_gene: TRBJ1-2
len: 10
CDR3aa: AWSPGDYGYT

v_gene: TRBV5-6
j_gene: TRBJ1-1
len: 10
CDR3aa: ASSLGSSEAF

v_gene: TRBV11-3
j_gene: TRBJ2-3
len: 13
CDR3aa: ASSNPARGAHTQY

v_gene: TRBV6-4
j_gene: TRBJ2-1
len: 12
CDR3aa: ASSSTGNYNEQF

v_gene: TRBV5-4
j_gene: TRBJ2-5
len: 13
CDR3aa: ASSLSGGRVETQY